This T cell receptor beta chain was obtained from a study of tumor and adjacent non-tumor tissue in lung cancer. Overall study: On average, productive TCRbeta reads reached about 4.17 million per sample. Points from the study as a whole: Tumor tissue had significantly higher TCR diversity than normal lung. Higher tumor TCR diversity was associated with shorter survival.

Three rounds of nested PCR, following a modified ARM-PCR protocol, produced the TCRbeta library. TCRdb processed the multiplex PCR reads anew with MiXCR; each CDR3 protein has one entry. The sample has around 99,000 distinct CDR3 sequences; approximately 71% are singletons. No cell sorting was done before RNA was extracted from the tissue. Notes on this clonotype: Its antigen remains unidentified. One end of the junction fails to match germline, which may point to a read error.

CDR1 is SGHAT, CDR2 FQNNGV, per germline. This CDR3 has 15 residues. The sequence was collected from a woman aged 55-69 years with non-small cell lung cancer. This chain joins TRBV11-2 and TRBJ1-2; D call uncertain. Sequenced sample: lung tumor tissue. Written as DNA, the CDR3 is TGTGCCAACAGCTTAGGAATAGGGTTTAACTATGGTTACACCTTC. Translation: CANSLGIGFNYGYTF.